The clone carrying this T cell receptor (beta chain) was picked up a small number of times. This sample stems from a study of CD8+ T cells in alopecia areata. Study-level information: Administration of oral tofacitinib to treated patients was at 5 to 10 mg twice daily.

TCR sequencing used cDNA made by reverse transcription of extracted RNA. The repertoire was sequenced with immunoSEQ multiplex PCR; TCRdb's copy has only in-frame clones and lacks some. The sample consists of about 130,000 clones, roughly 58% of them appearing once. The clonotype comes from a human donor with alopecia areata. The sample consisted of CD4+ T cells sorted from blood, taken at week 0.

In nucleotides, the CDR3 is TGTGCCAGCAGTAAGGGACTAGGTGAGCAGTTCTTC. Encoded protein: CASSKGLGEQFF. The rearrangement joins TRBV6-5 to TRBJ2-1; 8 bases are shared with TRBD2. CDR3 size: 12 residues. Trimming took 5 bases from V and 9 from J; bases not matched to a gene: 3. Looked up from germline, CDR1 is MNHEY and CDR2 is SVGAGI.